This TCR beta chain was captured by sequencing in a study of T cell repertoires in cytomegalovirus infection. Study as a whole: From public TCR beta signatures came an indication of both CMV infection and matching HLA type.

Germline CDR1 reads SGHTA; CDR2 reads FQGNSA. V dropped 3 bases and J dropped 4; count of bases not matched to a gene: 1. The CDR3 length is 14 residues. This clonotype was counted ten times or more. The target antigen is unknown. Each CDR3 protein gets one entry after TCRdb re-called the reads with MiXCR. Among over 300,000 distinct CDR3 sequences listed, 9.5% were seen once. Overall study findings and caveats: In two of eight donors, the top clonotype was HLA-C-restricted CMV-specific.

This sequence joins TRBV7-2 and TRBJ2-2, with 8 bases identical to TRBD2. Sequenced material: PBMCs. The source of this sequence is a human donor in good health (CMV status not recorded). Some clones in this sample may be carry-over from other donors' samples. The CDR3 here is CASSLSGSTGELFF. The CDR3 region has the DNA TGTGCCAGCAGCTTGAGCGGGAGCACCGGGGAGCTGTTTTTT.